The rows below give T cell receptor beta chains drawn from one sample of a study of cytomegalovirus exposure and HLA in healthy donors. TCRdb keeps only in-frame clones here, not all; method: immunoSEQ multiplex PCR. This sample yields around 250,000 clones, of which 90% are seen a single time; 0.37% belongs to the top ten. The sample was PBMCs. These receptors all come from a woman between 18 and 30 years old in good health and CMV-seronegative. The CDR3 runs from the conserved cysteine through the conserved F or W. A D gene is named only where the DNA matches it firmly. Not all rows give a size; the values are once, few, many and, for expanded clones, a class.

size: -
length: 15
J: TRBJ2-7
D: -
V: TRBV7-9
CDR3: CASSRTEDGTYEQYF
DNA: TGTGCCAGCAGCCGGACTGAGGACGGGACCTACGAGCAGTACTTC

size: -
length: 16
J: TRBJ2-2
D: TRBD2
V: TRBV29-1
CDR3: CSASGTSGSYTGELFF
DNA: TGCAGCGCCTCCGGGACTAGCGGGAGTTACACCGGGGAGCTGTTTTTT

size: -
length: 15
J: TRBJ1-1
D: TRBD1
V: TRBV6-5
CDR3: CASSRTGNFETEAFF
DNA: TGTGCCAGCAGCCGGACAGGGAATTTTGAGACTGAAGCTTTCTTT

size: -
length: 14
J: TRBJ1-2
D: -
V: TRBV21-1
CDR3: CASSRDRENYGYTF
DNA: TGTGCCAGCAGCCGGGACAGGGAGAACTATGGCTACACCTTC

size: -
length: 14
J: TRBJ2-1
D: -
V: TRBV1
CDR3: CTSSQDPTSNEQFF
DNA: TGCACCAGCAGCCAAGACCCCACTAGCAATGAGCAGTTCTTC

size: -
length: 14
J: TRBJ1-2
D: TRBD1
V: TRBV28
CDR3: CASSLRTGGYGYTF
DNA: TGTGCCAGCAGTTTAAGGACAGGGGGATATGGCTACACCTTC

size: -
length: 17
J: TRBJ1-1
D: -
V: TRBV7-6
CDR3: CASSLRRGAARWTEAFF
DNA: TGTGCCAGCAGCTTAAGGCGGGGGGCCGCTCGGTGGACTGAAGCTTTCTTT

size: -
length: 15
J: TRBJ1-1
D: -
V: TRBV10-3
CDR3: CAISEQGIERAEAFF
DNA: TGTGCCATCAGCGAACAGGGTATCGAAAGGGCTGAAGCTTTCTTT

size: once
length: 13
J: TRBJ2-1
D: TRBD1
V: TRBV2
CDR3: CASNGQGDGEQFF
DNA: TGTGCCAGCAACGGACAGGGGGATGGTGAGCAGTTCTTC

size: -
length: 15
J: TRBJ2-1
D: -
V: TRBV7-9
CDR3: CASSFANTFRDEQFF
DNA: TGTGCCAGCAGCTTTGCAAACACCTTTCGGGATGAGCAGTTCTTC

size: -
length: 15
J: TRBJ1-2
D: -
V: TRBV7-9
CDR3: CASWGGAEIYYGYTF
DNA: TGTGCCAGCTGGGGAGGGGCAGAGATTTACTATGGCTACACCTTC

size: -
length: 14
J: TRBJ2-7
D: TRBD1
V: TRBV7-3
CDR3: CASERQGSPYEQYF
DNA: TGTGCCAGTGAACGACAGGGTAGTCCCTACGAGCAGTACTTC

size: -
length: 16
J: TRBJ2-3
D: TRBD2
V: TRBV10-3
CDR3: CAISLRLAGGGDTQYF
DNA: TGTGCCATCAGTCTGAGACTAGCGGGGGGCGGAGATACGCAGTATTTT

size: -
length: 14
J: TRBJ2-7
D: TRBD1
V: TRBV11-2
CDR3: CASSVGTDIYEQYF
DNA: TGTGCCAGCAGCGTCGGGACAGATATTTACGAGCAGTACTTC

size: -
length: 15
J: TRBJ2-7
D: -
V: TRBV18
CDR3: CASSPLETEVYEQYF
DNA: TGTGCCAGCTCACCATTGGAGACCGAGGTCTACGAGCAGTACTTC

size: once
length: 14
J: TRBJ1-2
D: TRBD1
V: TRBV27
CDR3: CASGKGQNPNGYTF
DNA: TGTGCCAGCGGTAAGGGACAGAACCCGAATGGCTACACCTTC

size: -
length: 13
J: TRBJ1-2
D: -
V: TRBV5-5
CDR3: CASSSQGNYGYTF
DNA: TGTGCCAGCAGCTCACAGGGAAACTATGGCTACACCTTC

size: -
length: 15
J: TRBJ1-5
D: -
V: TRBV28
CDR3: CASSSAQGNNQPQHF
DNA: TGTGCCAGCAGCTCTGCACAGGGTAACAATCAGCCCCAGCATTTT

size: -
length: 12
J: TRBJ2-7
D: -
V: TRBV30
CDR3: CAWSKGDYEQYF
DNA: TGTGCCTGGAGTAAAGGAGATTACGAGCAGTACTTC

size: -
length: 17
J: TRBJ1-2
D: -
V: TRBV5-1
CDR3: CASSPTPEQASWDGYTF
DNA: TGCGCCAGCAGCCCAACCCCGGAACAGGCCTCCTGGGATGGCTACACCTTC

size: once
length: 16
J: TRBJ1-2
D: TRBD1
V: TRBV7-2
CDR3: CASSPRETGGGYGYTF
DNA: TGTGCCAGCAGCCCCAGGGAGACAGGGGGTGGCTATGGCTACACCTTC

size: -
length: 15
J: TRBJ1-5
D: TRBD1
V: TRBV5-5
CDR3: CASSLTGGGNQPQHF
DNA: TGTGCCAGCAGCTTGACAGGGGGAGGAAATCAGCCCCAGCATTTT

size: -
length: 15
J: TRBJ1-3
D: TRBD1
V: TRBV7-9
CDR3: CAAPEGGLSGNTIYF
DNA: TGTGCCGCCCCAGAAGGGGGCTTATCTGGAAACACCATATATTTT

size: -
length: 15
J: TRBJ2-1
D: TRBD2
V: TRBV19
CDR3: CASSATSGGREEQFF
DNA: TGTGCCAGTAGTGCTACTAGCGGGGGGAGGGAAGAGCAGTTCTTC

size: -
length: 15
J: TRBJ1-6
D: -
V: TRBV6-4
CDR3: CASSSYTGGNSPLHF
DNA: TGTGCCAGCAGCAGCTACACAGGCGGAAATTCACCCCTCCACTTT

size: -
length: 16
J: TRBJ2-2
D: TRBD2
V: TRBV7-6
CDR3: CASSLESGGNTGELFF
DNA: TGTGCCAGCAGCTTAGAAAGCGGGGGGAACACCGGGGAGCTGTTTTTT

size: few
length: 12
J: TRBJ1-4
D: -
V: TRBV7-9
CDR3: CASSFGGEKLFF
DNA: TGTGCCAGCAGCTTTGGGGGGGAAAAACTGTTTTTT

size: -
length: 15
J: TRBJ2-3
D: TRBD1
V: TRBV6-6
CDR3: CASRNQGAQPDTQYF
DNA: TGTGCCAGCAGGAACCAGGGGGCGCAACCAGATACGCAGTATTTT

size: -
length: 15
J: TRBJ1-3
D: -
V: TRBV10-2
CDR3: CASSEYSNLGNTIYF
DNA: TGCGCCAGCAGTGAGTACTCGAATTTGGGAAACACCATATATTTT

size: -
length: 15
J: TRBJ2-3
D: -
V: TRBV5-1
CDR3: CASSWAGPLSDTQYF
DNA: TGCGCCAGCAGCTGGGCGGGGCCCCTGTCAGATACGCAGTATTTT

size: once
length: 16
J: TRBJ2-5
D: TRBD2
V: TRBV4-1
CDR3: CASSQESLGGLETQYF
DNA: TGCGCCAGCAGCCAAGAGAGTCTGGGAGGGTTAGAGACCCAGTACTTC

size: few
length: 16
J: TRBJ1-6
D: -
V: TRBV25-1
CDR3: CASSDRTRGGNSPLHF
DNA: TGTGCCAGCAGTGACCGGACCCGGGGAGGTAATTCACCCCTCCACTTT

size: -
length: 15
J: TRBJ1-6
D: -
V: TRBV27
CDR3: CASRNGQINNSPLHF
DNA: TGTGCCAGCAGGAACGGACAGATTAATAATTCACCCCTCCACTTT

size: -
length: 17
J: TRBJ2-5
D: TRBD2
V: TRBV4-1
CDR3: CASSQAILAGRQETQYF
DNA: TGCGCCAGCAGCCAAGCAATCCTAGCGGGGAGACAAGAGACCCAGTACTTC

size: -
length: 15
J: TRBJ2-2
D: TRBD2
V: TRBV4-3
CDR3: CASSPGGAGTGELFF
DNA: TGCGCCAGCAGCCCGGGAGGGGCGGGCACCGGGGAGCTGTTTTTT

size: -
length: 17
J: TRBJ2-1
D: TRBD2
V: TRBV4-3
CDR3: CASSQDGVLAGDNEQFF
DNA: TGCGCCAGCAGCCAAGATGGAGTACTAGCGGGAGACAATGAGCAGTTCTTC

size: -
length: 16
J: TRBJ2-7
D: TRBD1
V: TRBV7-9
CDR3: CASSSPKLGQGYEQYF
DNA: TGTGCCAGCAGCTCCCCTAAATTGGGACAGGGGTACGAGCAGTACTTC

size: -
length: 13
J: TRBJ1-1
D: -
V: TRBV5-6
CDR3: CASSFILNTEAFF
DNA: TGTGCCAGCAGCTTTATCCTGAACACTGAAGCTTTCTTT

size: -
length: 15
J: TRBJ1-3
D: -
V: TRBV5-1
CDR3: CASSPSGGAGNTIYF
DNA: TGCGCCAGCAGCCCGAGCGGAGGGGCTGGAAACACCATATATTTT

size: -
length: 14
J: TRBJ2-7
D: -
V: TRBV27
CDR3: CASSRQGVGYEQYF
DNA: TGTGCCAGCAGTCGTCAGGGCGTGGGGTACGAGCAGTACTTC

size: -
length: 15
J: TRBJ1-4
D: -
V: TRBV6-5
CDR3: CASSYGGGLDEKLFF
DNA: TGTGCCAGCAGTTACGGTGGCGGGTTGGATGAAAAACTGTTTTTT

size: -
length: 14
J: TRBJ2-7
D: -
V: TRBV7-9
CDR3: CASSHGLAKYEQYF
DNA: TGTGCCAGCAGCCATGGACTCGCGAAATACGAGCAGTACTTC

size: -
length: 16
J: TRBJ2-1
D: TRBD2
V: TRBV6-4
CDR3: CASSDLSGGAHNEQFF
DNA: TGTGCCAGCAGTGACTTAAGCGGGGGGGCCCACAATGAGCAGTTCTTC

size: -
length: 14
J: TRBJ2-7
D: TRBD1
V: TRBV12-5
CDR3: CASGFQGATYEQYF
DNA: TGTGCTAGTGGTTTCCAGGGGGCAACCTACGAGCAGTACTTC

size: -
length: 15
J: TRBJ1-3
D: -
V: TRBV5-1
CDR3: CASSRGQTSGNTIYF
DNA: TGCGCCAGCAGCAGAGGACAAACCTCTGGAAACACCATATATTTT

size: -
length: 16
J: TRBJ2-3
D: TRBD2
V: TRBV7-7
CDR3: CASSQTSGGNTDTQYF
DNA: TGTGCCAGCAGCCAGACTAGCGGGGGTAACACAGATACGCAGTATTTT

size: -
length: 14
J: TRBJ1-2
D: TRBD1
V: TRBV4-3
CDR3: CASSQEQGGYGYTF
DNA: TGCGCCAGCAGCCAAGAACAGGGGGGTTATGGCTACACCTTC

size: -
length: 14
J: TRBJ2-5
D: TRBD2
V: TRBV30
CDR3: CAWSPGLAWETQYF
DNA: TGTGCCTGGAGTCCTGGACTAGCCTGGGAGACCCAGTACTTC